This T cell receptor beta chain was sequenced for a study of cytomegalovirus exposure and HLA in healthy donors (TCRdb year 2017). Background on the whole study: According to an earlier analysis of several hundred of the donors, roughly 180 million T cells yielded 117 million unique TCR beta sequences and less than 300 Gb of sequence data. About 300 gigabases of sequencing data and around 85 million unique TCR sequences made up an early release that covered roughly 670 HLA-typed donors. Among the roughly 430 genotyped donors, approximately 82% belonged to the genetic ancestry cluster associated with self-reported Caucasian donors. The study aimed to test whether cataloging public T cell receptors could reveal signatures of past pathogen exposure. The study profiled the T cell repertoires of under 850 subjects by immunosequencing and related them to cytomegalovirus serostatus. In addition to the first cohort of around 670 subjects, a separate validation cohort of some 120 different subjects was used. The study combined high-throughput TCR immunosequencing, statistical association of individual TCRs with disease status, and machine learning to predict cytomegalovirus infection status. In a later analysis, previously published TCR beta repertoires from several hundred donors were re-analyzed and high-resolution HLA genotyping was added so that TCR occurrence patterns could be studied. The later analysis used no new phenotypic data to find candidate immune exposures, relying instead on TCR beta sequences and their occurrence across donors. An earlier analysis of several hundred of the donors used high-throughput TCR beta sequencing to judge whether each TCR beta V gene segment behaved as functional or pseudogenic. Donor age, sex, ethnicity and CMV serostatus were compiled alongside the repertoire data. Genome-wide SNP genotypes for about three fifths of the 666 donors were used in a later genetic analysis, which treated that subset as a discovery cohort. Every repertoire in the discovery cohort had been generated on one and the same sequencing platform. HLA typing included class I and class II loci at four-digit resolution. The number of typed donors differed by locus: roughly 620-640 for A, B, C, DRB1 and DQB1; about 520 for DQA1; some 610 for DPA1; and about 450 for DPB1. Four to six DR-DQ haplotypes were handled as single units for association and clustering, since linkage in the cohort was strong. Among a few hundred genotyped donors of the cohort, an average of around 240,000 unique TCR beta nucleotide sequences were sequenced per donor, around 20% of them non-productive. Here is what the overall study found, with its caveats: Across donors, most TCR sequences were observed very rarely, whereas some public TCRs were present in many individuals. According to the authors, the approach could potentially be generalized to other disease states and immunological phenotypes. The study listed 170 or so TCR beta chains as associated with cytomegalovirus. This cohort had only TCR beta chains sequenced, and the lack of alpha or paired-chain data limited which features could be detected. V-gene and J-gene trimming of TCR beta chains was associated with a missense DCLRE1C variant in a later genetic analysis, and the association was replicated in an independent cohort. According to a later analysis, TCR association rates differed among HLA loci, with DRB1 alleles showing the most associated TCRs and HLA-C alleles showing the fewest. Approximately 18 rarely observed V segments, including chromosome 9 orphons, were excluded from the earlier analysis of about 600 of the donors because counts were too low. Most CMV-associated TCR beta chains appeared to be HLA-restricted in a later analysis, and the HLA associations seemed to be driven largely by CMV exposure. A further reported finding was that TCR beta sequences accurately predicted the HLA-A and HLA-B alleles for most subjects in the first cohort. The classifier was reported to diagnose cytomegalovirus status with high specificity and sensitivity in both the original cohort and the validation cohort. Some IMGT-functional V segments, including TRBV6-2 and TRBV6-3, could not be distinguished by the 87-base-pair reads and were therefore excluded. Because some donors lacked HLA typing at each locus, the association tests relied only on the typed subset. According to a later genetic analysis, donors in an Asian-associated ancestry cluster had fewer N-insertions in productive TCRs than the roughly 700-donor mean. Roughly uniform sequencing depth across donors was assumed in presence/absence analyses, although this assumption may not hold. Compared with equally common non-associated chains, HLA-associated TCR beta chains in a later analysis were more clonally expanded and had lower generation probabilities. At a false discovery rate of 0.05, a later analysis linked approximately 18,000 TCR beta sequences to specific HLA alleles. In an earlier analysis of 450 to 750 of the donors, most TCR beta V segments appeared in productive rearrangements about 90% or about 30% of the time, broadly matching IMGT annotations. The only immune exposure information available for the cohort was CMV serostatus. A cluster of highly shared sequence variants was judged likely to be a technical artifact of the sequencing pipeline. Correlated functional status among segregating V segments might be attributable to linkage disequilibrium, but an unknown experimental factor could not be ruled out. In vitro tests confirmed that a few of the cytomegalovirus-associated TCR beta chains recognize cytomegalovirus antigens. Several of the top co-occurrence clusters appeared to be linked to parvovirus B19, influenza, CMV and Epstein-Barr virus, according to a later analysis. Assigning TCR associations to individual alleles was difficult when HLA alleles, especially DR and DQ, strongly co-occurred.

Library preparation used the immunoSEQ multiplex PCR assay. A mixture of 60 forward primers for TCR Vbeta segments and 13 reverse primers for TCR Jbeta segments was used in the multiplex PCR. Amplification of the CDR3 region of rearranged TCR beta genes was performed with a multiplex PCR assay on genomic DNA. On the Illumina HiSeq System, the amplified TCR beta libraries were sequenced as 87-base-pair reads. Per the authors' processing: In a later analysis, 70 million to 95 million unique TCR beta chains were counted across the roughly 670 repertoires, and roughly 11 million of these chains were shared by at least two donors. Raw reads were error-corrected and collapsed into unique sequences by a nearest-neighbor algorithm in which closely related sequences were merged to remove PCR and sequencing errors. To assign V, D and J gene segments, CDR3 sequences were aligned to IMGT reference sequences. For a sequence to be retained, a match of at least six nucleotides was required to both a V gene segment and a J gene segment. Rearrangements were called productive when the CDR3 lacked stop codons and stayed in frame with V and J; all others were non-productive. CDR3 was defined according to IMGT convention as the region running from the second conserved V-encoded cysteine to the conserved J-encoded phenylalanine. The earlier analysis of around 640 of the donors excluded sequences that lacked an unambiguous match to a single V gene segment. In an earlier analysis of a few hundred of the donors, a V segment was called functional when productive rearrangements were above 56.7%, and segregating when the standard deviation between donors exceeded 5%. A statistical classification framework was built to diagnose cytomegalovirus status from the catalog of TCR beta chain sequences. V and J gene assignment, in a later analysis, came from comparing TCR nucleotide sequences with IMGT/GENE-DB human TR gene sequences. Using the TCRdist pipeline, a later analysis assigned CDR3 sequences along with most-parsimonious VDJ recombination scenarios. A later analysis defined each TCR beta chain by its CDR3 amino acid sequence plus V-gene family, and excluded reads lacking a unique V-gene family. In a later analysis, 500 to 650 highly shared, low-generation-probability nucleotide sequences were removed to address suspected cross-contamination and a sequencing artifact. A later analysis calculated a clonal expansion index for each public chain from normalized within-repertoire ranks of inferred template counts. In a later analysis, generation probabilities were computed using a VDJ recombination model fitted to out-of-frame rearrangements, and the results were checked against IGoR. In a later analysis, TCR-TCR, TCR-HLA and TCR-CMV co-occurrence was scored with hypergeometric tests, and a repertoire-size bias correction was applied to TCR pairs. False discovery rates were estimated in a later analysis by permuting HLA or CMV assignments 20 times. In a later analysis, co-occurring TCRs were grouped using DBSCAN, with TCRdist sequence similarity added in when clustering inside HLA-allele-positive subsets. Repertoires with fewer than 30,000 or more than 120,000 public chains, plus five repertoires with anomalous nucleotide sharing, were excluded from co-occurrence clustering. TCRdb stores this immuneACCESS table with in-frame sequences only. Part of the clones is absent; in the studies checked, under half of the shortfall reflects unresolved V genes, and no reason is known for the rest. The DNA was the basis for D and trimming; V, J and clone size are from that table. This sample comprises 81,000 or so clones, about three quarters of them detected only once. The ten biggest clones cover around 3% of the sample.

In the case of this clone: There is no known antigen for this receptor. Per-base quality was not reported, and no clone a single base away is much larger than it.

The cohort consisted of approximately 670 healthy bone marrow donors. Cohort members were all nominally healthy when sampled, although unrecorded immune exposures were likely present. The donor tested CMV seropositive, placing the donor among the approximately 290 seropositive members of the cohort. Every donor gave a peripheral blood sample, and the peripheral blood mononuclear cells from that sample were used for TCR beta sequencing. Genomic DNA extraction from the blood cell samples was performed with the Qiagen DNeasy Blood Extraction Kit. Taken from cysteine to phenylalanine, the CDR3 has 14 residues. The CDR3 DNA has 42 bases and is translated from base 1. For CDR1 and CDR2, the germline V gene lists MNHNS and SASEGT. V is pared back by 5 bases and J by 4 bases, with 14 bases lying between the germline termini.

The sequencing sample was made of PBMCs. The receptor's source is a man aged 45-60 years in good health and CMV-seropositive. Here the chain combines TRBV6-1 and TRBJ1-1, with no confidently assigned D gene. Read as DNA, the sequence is TGTGCCAGCAGTATCCGGGCCGAGGGCACTGAAGCTTTCTTT. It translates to CASSIRAEGTEAFF.